This section outlines one TCR beta chain sequence together with its context. Its antigen remains unknown. The sample belongs to a study of cytomegalovirus exposure and HLA in healthy donors. Study results and caveats: A missense DCLRE1C variant was associated with V- and J-gene trimming of TCR beta chains in a later analysis, and an independent cohort replicated the association. Through in vitro validation, a few CMV-associated chains were shown to be specific for CMV antigens. Later on, an analysis found that several of the most significant clusters appeared to be linked to common viral pathogens, which included parvovirus B19.

This cohort consisted of healthy bone marrow donors. The PCR ran on 60 Vbeta and 13 Jbeta primers. This table comes from immunoSEQ multiplex PCR, and its TCRdb copy is limited to in-frame clones, with some not included. The sample lists about 120,000 clones, about 80% occurring once. This receptor was taken from a man in his 60s in good health and CMV-seropositive. Source material: PBMCs.

The CDR3 is CSVEDWRKTQYF. The CDR3 DNA reads as TGCAGCGTTGAAGATTGGAGGAAGACCCAGTACTTC. The rearrangement joins TRBV29-1 to TRBJ2-5; weak D call: TRBD2 (5 bases). Germline V gene data show CDR1 as SQVTM and CDR2 as ANQGSEA. This CDR3 comprises 12 residues. Trimming removed 0 bases from V and 6 bases from J, with 8 bases in between.